This TCR beta chain was observed in a study of blood T cell repertoires in COVID-19 (TCRdb year 2020). Background for the entire study: Samples from collaborators originated in the United States, Italy and Spain and spanned both the acute and convalescent phases of COVID-19. The material from the prospective study consisted of cDNA or gDNA derived from T cells, B-cell-depleted T cells, or PBMCs. Subjects who had been exposed to COVID-19, were actively infected with it, or had recovered from it provided the deeply sampled blood TCRbeta repertoires that made up the dataset. A freely available public database, intended as a resource for researchers studying the immune response to SARS-CoV-2, is where the repertoires were released. Samples came from the ongoing ImmuneRACE study (first 160 participants) plus 1,254 subjects from 6 global collaborators. Nearly every sample came with metadata listing a de-identified subject ID, COVID-19 status, age in years and sex. Where HLA class I and class II types were available, the types were taken from metadata supplied by the sample provider, not from assay-based typing. On the study overall, not on this receptor specifically: The quantity of clinical and demographic metadata differed by source and by participant and was supplied without curation.

According to the germline V gene, CDR1 reads MNHEY and CDR2 reads SVGEGT. V lost 4 bases and J lost 3 bases; the stretch between them is 12 bases long. From cysteine to phenylalanine, the CDR3 is 15 amino acids long. CDR3 DNA only is kept here, 45 bases in frame from base 1. TCRbeta CDR3 regions were amplified from genomic DNA using the immunoSEQ Assay, a bias-controlled multiplex PCR. As for the original processing: The number of nucleated cells in each sample was estimated by amplification of reference gene primers within the assay. Sequence reads were collapsed and filtered to measure the absolute abundance of every unique TCRbeta CDR3 rearrangement. For each sample, productive Simpson clonality was calculated by taking the square root of Simpson's diversity index across productive rearrangements. TCRdb stores this immuneACCESS table with in-frame sequences only. Part of the clones is absent; in the studies checked, under half of the shortfall reflects unresolved V genes, and no reason is known for the rest. V, J and clone size are those of that table, while D and trimming were read from the DNA. The sample yields around 280,000 clones; approximately 86% were counted once. In total, the top ten clones hold 2% to 2.5% of the sample.

Another Seattle source contributed samples from volunteer blood donors who had recovered from COVID-19. Collaborating institutions collected whole blood in K2EDTA tubes following their own protocols. Collaborator samples were shipped for TCRbeta analysis as frozen whole blood, isolated PBMCs, or DNA extracted from either sample type. Concerning this clone: It lacks a known antigen. No clone much larger than this one lies a single base away; base qualities are absent.

The receptor was derived from a woman in her 30s who had recovered from COVID-19. The rearrangement joined TRBV6-2 or TRBV6-3 to TRBJ2-2; TRBD2 could be the D gene, as 5 bases match. The sequenced sample was peripheral blood. In nucleotides, the sequence is TGTGCCAGCAGTTTTGGTAGCGCGTACACCGGGGAGCTGTTTTTT. This sequence encodes CASSFGSAYTGELFF.